The rows below give T cell receptor beta chains drawn from one sample of a study of high-grade serous ovarian cancer treatment subgroups. TCRdb keeps only in-frame clones here, not all; method: immunoSEQ multiplex PCR. The data contain 4,200 or so clones, around 79% of them singletons. Sequences were obtained from tumor tissue. Receptors were obtained from a human donor with high-grade serous ovarian cancer. CDR3s include the opening cysteine and the closing phenylalanine or tryptophan. The order of the fields is CDR3 DNA, CDR3 protein, clone size, J gene, V gene, D gene. D genes are given only for firm matches. Size tells how often a clone was seen (once, few, many) or the class of an expanded clone, and some rows leave it out.

TGTGCCAGCAGTGAAAAGGGGTACACTGAAGCTTTCTTT CASSEKGYTEAFF - TRBJ1-1 TRBV6-1 -
TGTGCCTCCGGGGGGGACAGCTATAATTCACCCCTCCACTTT CASGGDSYNSPLHF few TRBJ1-6 TRBV19 TRBD1
TGTGCCAGCAGCTTGGATAGGGGGGTCAACGAGCAGTACTTC CASSLDRGVNEQYF large TRBJ2-7 TRBV5-6 -
TGTGCCAGCAGTGAATCCCCACGGGTCCTAAACTACGAGCAGTACTTC CASSESPRVLNYEQYF - TRBJ2-7 TRBV2 -
TGTGCCAGCAGTTACTCTACAGTAAAAGACACTGAAGCTTTCTTT CASSYSTVKDTEAFF - TRBJ1-1 TRBV6-5 -
TGTGCCAGTACCCGGACAGAGCAATTCCAGCCCCAGCATTTT CASTRTEQFQPQHF - TRBJ1-5 TRBV19 -
TGTGCCAGCACCCTCTGGCTAGCGTACCAAGAGACCCAGTACTTC CASTLWLAYQETQYF - TRBJ2-5 TRBV27 -
TGTGCCAGCAGTAGCACAGGGGTCGGGGGCTACACCTTC CASSSTGVGGYTF - TRBJ1-2 TRBV5-4 TRBD1
TGTGCCAGCAGCATGTTAAAGCGCCTAGCGGAGCACTACGAGCAGTACTTC CASSMLKRLAEHYEQYF - TRBJ2-7 TRBV21-1 -
TGTGCCAGCAGCTTGTATGGCTTCAATTCACCCCTCCACTTT CASSLYGFNSPLHF - TRBJ1-6 TRBV5-6 -
TGTGCCAGCTCACCATCGGTTCGAGGTGAGCAGTTCTTC CASSPSVRGEQFF - TRBJ2-1 TRBV18 -
TGTGCCAGCAGTTATCCGGGACAGGGATGGGGCGGGGAGCTGTTTTTT CASSYPGQGWGGELFF - TRBJ2-2 TRBV28 TRBD1
TGTGCCAGCAGCTTAGGATATAACACTGAAGCTTTCTTT CASSLGYNTEAFF - TRBJ1-1 TRBV7-3 -
TGTGCCAGCAGCTTCCACGGGGAGCTGTTTTTT CASSFHGELFF - TRBJ2-2 TRBV6-5 -
TGTGCCAGCAGCCCAAACCACGGGACTCCACCGCCGGACCAGTACTTC CASSPNHGTPPPDQYF - TRBJ2-5 TRBV7-2 -
TGTGCCAGCTCACCACCCCAGGCAGGGATAACCTACGAGCAGTACTTC CASSPPQAGITYEQYF - TRBJ2-7 TRBV18 -
TGCGCCAGCAGCTTCGGGCGGGGCTATGGCTACACCTTC CASSFGRGYGYTF - TRBJ1-2 TRBV5-1 -
TGTGCCAGCAGTACCGAGACAGGTTCCTACAATGAGCAGTTCTTC CASSTETGSYNEQFF - TRBJ2-1 TRBV6-4 -
TGCAGTGCCCAAAGCACAGATACGCAGTATTTT CSAQSTDTQYF - TRBJ2-3 TRBV20-1 -
TGTGCCAGCAGCTTAGCTTTTATTTCAGACTCTGGAAACACCATATATTTT CASSLAFISDSGNTIYF - TRBJ1-3 TRBV7-9 -
TGTGCCAGCAGTGACACAGGGTTGAGCTCCTACGAGCAGTACTTC CASSDTGLSSYEQYF - TRBJ2-7 TRBV6-1 -
TGTGCCAGCAGCTTGTTCAGTTACCCAGATACGCAGTATTTT CASSLFSYPDTQYF - TRBJ2-3 TRBV5-6 -
TGCGCCAGCAGCCAAGATCTAACGGGGGGAAGGAGGCAAGAGACCCAGTACTTC CASSQDLTGGRRQETQYF - TRBJ2-5 TRBV4-1 TRBD2
TGTGCCAGCAGCTTTTCCGGGACACTGAGGGAAAAACTGTTTTTT CASSFSGTLREKLFF once TRBJ1-4 TRBV5-6 -
TGTGCCAGCAGGACACCTGGTTCACCCCTCCACTTT CASRTPGSPLHF - TRBJ1-6 TRBV27 -
TGTGCCCCCTTTCCTGGGGCCAACGTCCTGACTTTC CAPFPGANVLTF - TRBJ2-6 TRBV7-9 -
TGTGCCAGCAGCTTACGTCTGGGACCCTCCTACGAGCAGTACTTC CASSLRLGPSYEQYF - TRBJ2-7 TRBV7-9 -
TGTGCCAGCAGCTTGACTAGCGGGGTCTCCTACGAGCAGTACTTC CASSLTSGVSYEQYF - TRBJ2-7 TRBV7-2 TRBD2
TGTGCCAGCAGACATACAGGGGGCGGGCAGTACTTC CASRHTGGGQYF - TRBJ2-7 TRBV27 TRBD1
TGTGCCAGCAGCCCGGACAGGGGATACACCGGGGAGCTGTTTTTT CASSPDRGYTGELFF - TRBJ2-2 TRBV7-2 TRBD1
TGTGCCATCAGTGCTCCGACTAGTCCTAGCACAGATACGCAGTATTTT CAISAPTSPSTDTQYF - TRBJ2-3 TRBV10-3 -
TGTGCTAGTGGTTTGGTAAATGTCGTGGGATCGGCCAAAAACATTCAGTACTTC CASGLVNVVGSAKNIQYF - TRBJ2-4 TRBV12-5 -
TGTGCCAGCCAGTACGGACAGGGAGGAGAAAAACTGTTTTTT CASQYGQGGEKLFF - TRBJ1-4 TRBV2 TRBD1
TGTGCTAGCAGCCTCGGACTAGCGGGGGGCCGGGGAGAGACCCAGTACTTC CASSLGLAGGRGETQYF - TRBJ2-5 TRBV7-7 TRBD2
TGTGCCAGCAGCTTAGCAGGGGGTGGAGATACGCAGTATTTT CASSLAGGGDTQYF once TRBJ2-3 TRBV11-3 TRBD1
TGTGCCAGCTCATCAGACAGGGGCACTGAAGCTTTCTTT CASSSDRGTEAFF few TRBJ1-1 TRBV18 TRBD1
TGTGCCAGCCTGGACCTGGGGGGGTCCCAAGAGACCCAGTACTTC CASLDLGGSQETQYF - TRBJ2-5 TRBV6-5 TRBD2
TGTGCCAGCAGTTTCGTAGCGGGGACAGATACGCAGTATTTT CASSFVAGTDTQYF - TRBJ2-3 TRBV28 TRBD2
TGTGCCAGCTCACCACCGAGCAGGGGGCTCTACAATGAGCAGTTCTTC CASSPPSRGLYNEQFF - TRBJ2-1 TRBV18 TRBD1
TGTGCCAGCAGCTTAGACCAGGGGGCCTACGAGCAGTACTTC CASSLDQGAYEQYF - TRBJ2-7 TRBV7-2 TRBD1
TGTGCCAGCAGTTGGACAGGGAGCACAGATACGCAGTATTTT CASSWTGSTDTQYF large TRBJ2-3 TRBV2 TRBD1
TGTGCCACCAGCAGAGATCGCAACGATGGCAATCAGCCCCAGCATTTT CATSRDRNDGNQPQHF once TRBJ1-5 TRBV15 -
TGTGCCAGCTCACTCGGACAGGGCGGGGAGCTGTTTTTT CASSLGQGGELFF - TRBJ2-2 TRBV18 TRBD1
TGTGCCTGGGAGTGGAACACTGAAGCTTTCTTT CAWEWNTEAFF - TRBJ1-1 TRBV30 -
TGTGCCAGCAGCTTAATTGTCCTAGTGGGACAGGACAACAATGAGCAGTTCTTC CASSLIVLVGQDNNEQFF once TRBJ2-1 TRBV7-8 TRBD1
TGTGCCAGCAGCTTGGACATCACCCGGAACTATGGCTACACCTTC CASSLDITRNYGYTF few TRBJ1-2 TRBV7-2 -
TGTGCCAGCAGCTTGGACATCACCCGGAACTATGGCTACACCTTC CASSLDITRNYGYTF hyperexpanded TRBJ1-2 TRBV5-4 -
TGTGCCAGCAGCTTACGGACAGGTAGCACAGATACGCAGTATTTT CASSLRTGSTDTQYF - TRBJ2-3 TRBV7-9 TRBD1
TGTGCCAGCACATTAAAGGGGAGGGAGAGGGACACTGAAGCTTTCTTT CASTLKGRERDTEAFF - TRBJ1-1 TRBV28 -
TGCGCCAGCAGCCAAGATACGGGAATGGGTAAGAACGAGCAGTACTTC CASSQDTGMGKNEQYF once TRBJ2-7 TRBV4-1 -
TGTGCCAGCTCACCAAAACGTAATACGGGAGAAGGATTTGCCTACGAGCAGTACTTC CASSPKRNTGEGFAYEQYF - TRBJ2-7 TRBV18 -
TGTGCCAGCAGCTTAGCGCACCTCTCCTACGAGCAGTACTTC CASSLAHLSYEQYF few TRBJ2-7 TRBV7-8 -
TGTGCCAGTAGTGAAGCGGGCTCTGGAAACACCATATATTTT CASSEAGSGNTIYF - TRBJ1-3 TRBV19 -
TGTGCCAGCAGCCCAGGTGACAGGGGGGGCTACACCTTC CASSPGDRGGYTF - TRBJ1-2 TRBV9 TRBD1
TGTGCCAGCAGTTTCAGGGCGGAGAGGTACGAGCAGTACTTC CASSFRAERYEQYF - TRBJ2-7 TRBV7-3 -
TGTGCCAGCTCACCAGAACTGGGGGCGAGGGGGGAGCAGTTCTTC CASSPELGARGEQFF - TRBJ2-1 TRBV18 -
TGTGCCAGCAGCCTCAAGGCAGGGCCCGTACCCAGTCAGCCCCAGCATTTT CASSLKAGPVPSQPQHF once TRBJ1-5 TRBV7-2 -
TGTGCTAGTGGTTGGGACAGTTGGGCCAAAAACATTCAGTACTTC CASGWDSWAKNIQYF - TRBJ2-4 TRBV12-5 TRBD1
TGTGCCTGGAGTTCAGCCGGGGTCAGTGGTGAAAAACTGTTTTTT CAWSSAGVSGEKLFF - TRBJ1-4 TRBV30 -
TGTGCCAGCAGCCCCGGGGGGCTTGATACGCAGTATTTT CASSPGGLDTQYF - TRBJ2-3 TRBV11-2 -